Listed here is a single T cell receptor (beta chain). This clone has ten or more counts. What this receptor recognizes is not known. Per-base quality was not reported, and no clone a single base away is much larger than it. Library method: PCR. The sample was run on an Illumina HiSeq 4000. High-throughput sequencing was used to profile the TCR beta-chain CDR3 region of every patient. In the original analysis: Drawing on CDR3 differences between clinicopathological groups, the researchers built a classifier meant to tell apart patients with distant-metastatic papillary thyroid cancer. Repertoire diversity was assessed with the Shannon index, and tumor-blood repertoire similarity with the Morisita-Horn index. The raw public reads went through TCRdb reprocessing: fastp at Q25, MiXCR clone calling, in-frame beta chains kept. In this record, the V and J calls reflect TCRdb's handling and not the investigators' own analysis. For this sample the table gives tens of thousands of clones, of which roughly 15% were detected only once. Jointly, the top ten make up 20% to 25% of the sample.

No patient had received any treatment before thyroid surgery. Using T-cell receptor beta sequencing, the researchers looked back retrospectively at clinical samples from patients, gathered between the early 2010s and the late 2010s. This entry is derived from a study of metastatic and nonmetastatic thyroid tumors (TCRdb year 2020). Study-level background: Repertoires from peripheral blood and from tumor or nodule tissue samples of malignant and benign thyroid patients were compared. What the research found in general, with its limitations: TCR beta diversity was reported as significantly higher in malignant tumors than in benign nodules, in both blood and tumor samples.

CDR1 SGHRS and CDR2 YFSETQ are derived from the germline V gene. The V and J ends are trimmed by 4 bases and 7 bases, leaving 12 bases between them. Its CDR3 holds 12 amino acids, cysteine through phenylalanine. Only the CDR3 region is kept as DNA, spanning 36 bases read in frame from base 1. What was sequenced was blood. This chain is built from TRBV5-1 and TRBJ2-7; tentative D gene TRBD2, with 5 bases matching. The TCR sequence derives from a female donor with papillary thyroid cancer or a benign thyroid nodule (not recorded which). Some clones in this sample may be carry-over from other donors' samples. The CDR3 protein is CASSRDLREQYF. The DNA sequence reads TGCGCCAGCAGCCGGGATCTACGAGAGCAGTACTTC.